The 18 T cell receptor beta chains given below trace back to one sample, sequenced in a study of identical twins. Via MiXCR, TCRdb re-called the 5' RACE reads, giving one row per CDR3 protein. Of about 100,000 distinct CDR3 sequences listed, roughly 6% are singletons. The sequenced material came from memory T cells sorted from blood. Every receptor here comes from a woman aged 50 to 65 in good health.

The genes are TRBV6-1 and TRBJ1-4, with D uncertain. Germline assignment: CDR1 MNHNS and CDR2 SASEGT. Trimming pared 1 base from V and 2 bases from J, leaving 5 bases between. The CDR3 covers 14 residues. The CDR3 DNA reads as TGTGCCAGCAGTGAAGGGCAGACTAATGAAAAACTGTTTTTT. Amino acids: CASSEGQTNEKLFF.

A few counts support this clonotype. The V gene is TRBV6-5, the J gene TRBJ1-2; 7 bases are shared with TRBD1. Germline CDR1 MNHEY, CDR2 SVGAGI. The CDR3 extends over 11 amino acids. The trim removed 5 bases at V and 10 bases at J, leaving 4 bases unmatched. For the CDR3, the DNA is TGTGCCAGCAGTCAGGGACAGATCTACACCTTC. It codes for CASSQGQIYTF.

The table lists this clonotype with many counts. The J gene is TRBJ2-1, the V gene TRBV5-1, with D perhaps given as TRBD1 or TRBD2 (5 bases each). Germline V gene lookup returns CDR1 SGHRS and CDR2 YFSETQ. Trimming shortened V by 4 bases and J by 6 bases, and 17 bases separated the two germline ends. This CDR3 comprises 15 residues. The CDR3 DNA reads TGCGCCAGCAGCCCAGGGACCAGCGGAGGCAATGAGCAGTTCTTC. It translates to CASSPGTSGGNEQFF.

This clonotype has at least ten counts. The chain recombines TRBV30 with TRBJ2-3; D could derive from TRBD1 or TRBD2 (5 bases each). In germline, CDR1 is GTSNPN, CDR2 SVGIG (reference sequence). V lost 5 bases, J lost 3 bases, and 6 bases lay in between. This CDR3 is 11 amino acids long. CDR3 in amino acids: CAWEGTDTQYF. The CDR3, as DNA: TGTGCCTGGGAGGGGACAGATACGCAGTATTTT. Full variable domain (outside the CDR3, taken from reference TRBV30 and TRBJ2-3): SQTIHQWPATLVQPVGSPLSLECTVEGTSNPNLYWYRQAAGRGLQLLFYSVGIGQISSEVPQNLSASRPQDRQFILSSKKLLLSDSGFYLCAWEGTDTQYFGPGTRLTVL.

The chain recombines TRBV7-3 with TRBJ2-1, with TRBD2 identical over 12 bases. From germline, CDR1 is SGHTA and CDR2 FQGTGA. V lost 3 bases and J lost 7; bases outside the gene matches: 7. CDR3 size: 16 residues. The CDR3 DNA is TGTGCCAGCAGCTTCGGGGTGACTAGCGGGAGAAATGAGCAGTTCTTC. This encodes CASSFGVTSGRNEQFF.

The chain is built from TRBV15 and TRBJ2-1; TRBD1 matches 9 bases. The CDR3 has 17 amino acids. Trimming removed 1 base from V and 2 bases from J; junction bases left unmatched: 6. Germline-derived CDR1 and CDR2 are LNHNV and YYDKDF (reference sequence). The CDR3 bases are TGTGCCACCAGCAGAGGTGGGGGACAGGGTCCCTACAATGAGCAGTTCTTC. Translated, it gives CATSRGGGQGPYNEQFF.

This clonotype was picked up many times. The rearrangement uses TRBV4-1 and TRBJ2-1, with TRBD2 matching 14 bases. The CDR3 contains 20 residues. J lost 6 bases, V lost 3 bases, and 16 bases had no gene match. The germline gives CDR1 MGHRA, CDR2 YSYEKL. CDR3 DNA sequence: TGCGCCAGCAGCCATTCCGGGACTAGCGGGAGTCTGTCCTACGCCAATGAGCAGTTCTTC. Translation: CASSHSGTSGSLSYANEQFF.

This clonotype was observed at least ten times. This CDR3 reads CSVGLAGSVGTGELFF. The DNA for the CDR3 is TGCAGCGTTGGACTAGCGGGATCGGTCGGCACCGGGGAGCTGTTTTTT. The gene calls are TRBV29-1 and TRBJ2-2, with 11 bases fitting TRBD2. The CDR3 has 16 amino acids. V lost 4 bases to trimming and J lost 4 bases; unmatched junction nucleotides: 8. Germline CDR1 and CDR2: SQVTM and ANQGSEA.

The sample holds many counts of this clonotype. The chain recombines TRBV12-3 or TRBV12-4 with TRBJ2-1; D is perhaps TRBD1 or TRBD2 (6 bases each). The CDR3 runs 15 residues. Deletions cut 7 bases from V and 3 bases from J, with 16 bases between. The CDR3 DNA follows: TGTGCCAGCAATAAAGGGGGGAAGTACTACAATGAGCAGTTCTTC. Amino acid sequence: CASNKGGKYYNEQFF.

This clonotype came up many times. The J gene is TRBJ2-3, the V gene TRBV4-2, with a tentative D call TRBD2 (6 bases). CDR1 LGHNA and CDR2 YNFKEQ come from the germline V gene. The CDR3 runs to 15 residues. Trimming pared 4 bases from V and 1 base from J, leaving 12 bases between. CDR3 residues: CASSREASGTDTQYF. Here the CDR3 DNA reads TGTGCCAGCAGCCGGGAGGCTAGCGGCACAGATACGCAGTATTTT.

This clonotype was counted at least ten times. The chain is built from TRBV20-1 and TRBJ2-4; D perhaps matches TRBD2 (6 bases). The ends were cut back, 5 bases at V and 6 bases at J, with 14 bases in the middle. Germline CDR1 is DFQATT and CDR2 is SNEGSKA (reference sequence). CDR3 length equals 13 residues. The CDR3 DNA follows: TGCAGTGCTGGACACAGGAGGGTAAACATTCAGTACTTC. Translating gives CSAGHRRVNIQYF.

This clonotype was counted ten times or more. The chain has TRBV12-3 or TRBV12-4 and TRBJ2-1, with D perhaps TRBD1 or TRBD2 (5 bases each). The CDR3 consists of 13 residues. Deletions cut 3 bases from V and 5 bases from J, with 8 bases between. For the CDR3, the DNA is TGTGCCAGCAGTTTGGGGGAAAACAATGAGCAGTTCTTC. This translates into CASSLGENNEQFF.

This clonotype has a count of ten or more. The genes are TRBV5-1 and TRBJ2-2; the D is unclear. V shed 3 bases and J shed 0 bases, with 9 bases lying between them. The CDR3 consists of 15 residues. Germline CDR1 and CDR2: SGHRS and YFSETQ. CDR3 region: CASSYRTTNTGELFF. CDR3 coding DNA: TGCGCCAGCAGCTATCGGACCACGAACACCGGGGAGCTGTTTTTT.

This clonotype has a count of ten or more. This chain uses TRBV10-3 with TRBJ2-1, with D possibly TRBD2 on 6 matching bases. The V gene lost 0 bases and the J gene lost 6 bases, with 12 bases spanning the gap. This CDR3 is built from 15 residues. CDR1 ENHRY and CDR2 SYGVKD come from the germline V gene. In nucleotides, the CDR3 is TGTGCCATCAGTGAGTCGGGAGGAAGAGGCAATGAGCAGTTCTTC. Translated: CAISESGGRGNEQFF.

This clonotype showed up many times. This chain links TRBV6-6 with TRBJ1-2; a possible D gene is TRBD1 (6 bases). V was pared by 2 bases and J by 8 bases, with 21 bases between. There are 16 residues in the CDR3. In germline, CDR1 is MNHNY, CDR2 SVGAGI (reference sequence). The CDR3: CASSYPPRGKGEGYTF. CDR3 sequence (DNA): TGTGCCAGCAGTTACCCTCCCAGGGGCAAGGGGGAGGGCTACACCTTC.

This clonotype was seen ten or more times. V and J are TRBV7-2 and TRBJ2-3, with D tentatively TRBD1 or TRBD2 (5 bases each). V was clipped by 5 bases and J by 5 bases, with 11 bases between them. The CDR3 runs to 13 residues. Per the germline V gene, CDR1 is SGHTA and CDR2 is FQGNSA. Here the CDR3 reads CASSPGPGDTQYF. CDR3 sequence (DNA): TGTGCCAGCAGCCCGGGACCGGGAGATACGCAGTATTTT.

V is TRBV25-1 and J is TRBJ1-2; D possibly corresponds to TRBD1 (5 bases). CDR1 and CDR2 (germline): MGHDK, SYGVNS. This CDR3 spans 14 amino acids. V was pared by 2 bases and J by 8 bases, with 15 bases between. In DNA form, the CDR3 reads TGTGCCAGCAGTGAAGTGTTAGGGGTCAGGGGCTACACCTTC. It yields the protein CASSEVLGVRGYTF.

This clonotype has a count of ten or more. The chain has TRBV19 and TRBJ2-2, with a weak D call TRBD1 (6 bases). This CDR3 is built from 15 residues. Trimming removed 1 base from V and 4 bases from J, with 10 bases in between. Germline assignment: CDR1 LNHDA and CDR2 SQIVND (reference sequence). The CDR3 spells CASSIGGGFTGELFF. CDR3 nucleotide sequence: TGTGCCAGTAGTATAGGAGGGGGATTCACCGGGGAGCTGTTTTTT.